This TCR beta chain was sequenced for a study of blood T cell dynamics during melanoma immunotherapy (dated by TCRdb to the early 2020s). As for the study more broadly: The patients had metastatic melanoma and were given first-line pembrolizumab or nivolumab plus ipilimumab as standard of care in the United Kingdom. To find early correlates of response, the study profiled the peripheral T cell receptor repertoires of patients with metastatic melanoma both before and after one cycle of checkpoint inhibitor therapy. A training cohort was formed from consecutive patients, and a further independent group of patients from the same centre was pooled into an external validation set. General conclusions and limits of the study: The study was unable to establish whether the T cell clones driving the repertoire changes were melanoma-specific or instead reflected general immune activation. Patients who later achieved disease control showed a bifurcated PBMC repertoire reorganization at W3, with increased clonality or increased diversity, unlike progressors. The relatively small sample size was acknowledged as something that could potentially limit how far the results can be generalized.

On this clone: The antigen this receptor binds is unknown. Base qualities are missing; no much larger clone stands one base away.

The CDR3 runs 14 amino acids, cysteine and phenylalanine included. Only CDR3 DNA is held: 42 bases, read in frame from base 1. Per the germline V gene, SGHRS is the CDR1 and YFSETQ is the CDR2. V drops 0 bases and J drops 2 bases, leaving 6 bases in between. A fixed 350 ng of DNA was loaded for every bulk PBMC sample. Following the manufacturer instructions, the immunoSEQ TCRb Assay kit was used to amplify TCR beta CDR3 sequences from genomic DNA. The KAPA Library Quantification Kit for Illumina platforms was used to quantify the pooled libraries by qPCR. Pooled libraries were clustered at about 0.6-1.2 pM and sequenced on an Illumina NextSeq 500. The study's processing was this. The TCR data were analyzed using immunoSEQ ANALYZER and the R LymphoSeq package. A rearrangement efficiency score was calculated as productive divided by the sum of productive and non-productive CDR3 sequences. Clonality was measured with the Gini coefficient and diversity with the Renyi index at alpha=1, and both measures were compared pairwise between timepoints within each patient. In LymphoSeq, clonal relatedness was computed using an edit distance of 3, and repertoire similarity was computed using the Bhattacharyya coefficient. Linear discriminant analysis on week-3 changes in clonality and diversity was built with the R MASS and caret packages to classify response. TCRdb holds this immuneACCESS table with in-frame rearrangements only. Some clones are missing; in checked studies, unresolved V genes explain under half, and the rest has no known cause. V, J and clone size derive from that table, while D and trimming were established from the DNA sequence. The sample table lists over 10,000 clones, 84% of them with a count of one. The ten largest clonotypes hold roughly 9% of the sample.

The time point label, as the study defines it: pre-treatment baseline. Blood samples were taken at two points: before treatment (T0) and at week 3 (W3), which came after the first cycle of checkpoint blockade. Except for a couple of patients with rapid clinical progression, response was assessed 12 weeks after the first infusion by RECIST 1.1; disease control meant complete response, partial response or stable disease. Patients were excluded for prior systemic cancer treatment, concomitant immunosuppressant therapy or synchronous other active malignancies. Both bulk PBMC and plasma cell-free DNA were sequenced for TCR beta so that circulating cells and T cell turnover could be tracked. Lymphoprep and SepMate tubes were used to isolate PBMC from blood, and red cell lysis was then performed. QIAamp DNA Blood Mini kits were used to extract DNA from PBMC and sorted T cell subsets.

The sequence is built from TRBV5-1 and TRBJ1-5; no D gene is confidently identified. The sample was blood, taken from a patient treated with checkpoint blockade. The sequence came from a human donor with melanoma. CDR3 loop: CASSLDGGNQPQHF. In nucleotides, the sequence is TGCGCCAGCAGCTTGGATGGGGGCAATCAGCCCCAGCATTTT.